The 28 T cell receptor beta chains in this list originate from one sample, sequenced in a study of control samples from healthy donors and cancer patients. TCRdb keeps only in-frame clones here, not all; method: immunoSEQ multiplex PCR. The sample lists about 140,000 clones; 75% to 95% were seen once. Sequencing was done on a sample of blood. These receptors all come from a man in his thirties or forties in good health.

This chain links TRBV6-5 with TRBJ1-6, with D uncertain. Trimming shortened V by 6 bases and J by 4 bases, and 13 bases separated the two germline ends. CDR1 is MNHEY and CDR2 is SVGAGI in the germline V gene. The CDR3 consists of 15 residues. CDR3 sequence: CASRPGRTYNSPLHF. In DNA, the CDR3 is TGTGCCAGCAGGCCCGGACGGACTTATAATTCACCCCTCCACTTT.

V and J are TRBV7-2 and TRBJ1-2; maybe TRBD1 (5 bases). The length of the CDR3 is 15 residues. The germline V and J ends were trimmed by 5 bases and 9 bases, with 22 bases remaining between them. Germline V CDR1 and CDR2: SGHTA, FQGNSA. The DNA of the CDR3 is TGTGCCAGCAGCCCCCTACTAGAGGGACTCCATCGCTACACCTTC. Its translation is CASSPLLEGLHRYTF.

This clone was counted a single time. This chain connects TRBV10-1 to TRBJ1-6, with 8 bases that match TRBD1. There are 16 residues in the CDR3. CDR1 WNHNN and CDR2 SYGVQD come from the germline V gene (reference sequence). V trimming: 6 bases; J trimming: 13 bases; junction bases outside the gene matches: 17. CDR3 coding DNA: TGCGCCAGCAGAATTGCTCAGGGGGCCGTCTCAGAGCCCCTCCACTTT. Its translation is CASRIAQGAVSEPLHF.

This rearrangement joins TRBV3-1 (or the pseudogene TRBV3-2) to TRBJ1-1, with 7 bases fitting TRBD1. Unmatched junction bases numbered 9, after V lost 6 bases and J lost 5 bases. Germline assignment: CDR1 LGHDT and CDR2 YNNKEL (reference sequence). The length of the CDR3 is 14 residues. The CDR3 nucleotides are TGTGCCAGCAGAAACAACAGGGGTGGGACTGAAGCTTTCTTT. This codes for CASRNNRGGTEAFF.

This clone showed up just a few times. The CDR3 nucleotides read TGTGCCAGCAGCCGGGTTGATAGCAATCAGCCCCAGCATTTT. As protein: CASSRVDSNQPQHF. The chain recombines TRBV7-2 with TRBJ1-5; no clear D gene. V dropped 5 bases and J dropped 0 bases, with 8 bases sitting between them. The germline V gene has CDR1 SGHTA and CDR2 FQGNSA. The CDR3 totals 14 residues.

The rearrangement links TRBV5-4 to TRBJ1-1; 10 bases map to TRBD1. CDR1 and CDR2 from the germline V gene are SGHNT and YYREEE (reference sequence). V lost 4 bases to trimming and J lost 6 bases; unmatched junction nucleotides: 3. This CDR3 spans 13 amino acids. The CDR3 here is CASSPTGGAEAFF. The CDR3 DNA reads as TGTGCCAGCAGCCCGACAGGGGGCGCTGAAGCTTTCTTT.

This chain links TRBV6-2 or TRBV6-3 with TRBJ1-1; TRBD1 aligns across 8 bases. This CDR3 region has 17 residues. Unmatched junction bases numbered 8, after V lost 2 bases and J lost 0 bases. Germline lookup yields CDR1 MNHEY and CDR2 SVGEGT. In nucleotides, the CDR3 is TGTGCCAGCAGTTACGGAACGACAGGGGCACTGAACACTGAAGCTTTCTTT. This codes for CASSYGTTGALNTEAFF.

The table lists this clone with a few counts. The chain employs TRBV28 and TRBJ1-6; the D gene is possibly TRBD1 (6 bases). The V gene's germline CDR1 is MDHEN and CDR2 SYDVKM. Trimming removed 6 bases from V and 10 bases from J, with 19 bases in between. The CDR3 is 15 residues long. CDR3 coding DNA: TGTGCCAGCAGCCCTCCTCAGGGGCCCTACTCACCCCTCCACTTT. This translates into CASSPPQGPYSPLHF.

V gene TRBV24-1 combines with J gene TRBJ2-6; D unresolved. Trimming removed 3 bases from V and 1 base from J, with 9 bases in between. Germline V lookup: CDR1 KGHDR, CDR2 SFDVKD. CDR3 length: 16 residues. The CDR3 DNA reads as TGTGCCACCAGTGATCCGTTCGGATCTGGGGCCAACGTCCTGACTTTC. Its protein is CATSDPFGSGANVLTF.

The CDR3 DNA is TGTGCCAGCAGCGTAGCCACAGGGGCGAGTCTTAGCACAGATACGCAGTATTTT. Its protein is CASSVATGASLSTDTQYF. V usage is TRBV9 and J usage is TRBJ2-3; TRBD1 matches 7 bases. Trimming cost V 0 bases and J 0 bases; bases outside gene matches: 10. The length of the CDR3 is 18 residues. Germline V CDR1 and CDR2: SGDLS, YYNGEE.

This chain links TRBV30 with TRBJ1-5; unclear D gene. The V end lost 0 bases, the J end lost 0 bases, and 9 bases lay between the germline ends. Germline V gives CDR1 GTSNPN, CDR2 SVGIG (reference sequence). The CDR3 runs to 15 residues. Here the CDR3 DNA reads TGTGCCTGGAGTGTGGGAGGGCATAGCAATCAGCCCCAGCATTTT. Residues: CAWSVGGHSNQPQHF.

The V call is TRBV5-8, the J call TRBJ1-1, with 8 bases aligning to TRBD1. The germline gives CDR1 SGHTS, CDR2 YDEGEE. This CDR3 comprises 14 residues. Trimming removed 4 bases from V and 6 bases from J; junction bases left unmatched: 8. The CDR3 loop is CASSARGRRAEAFF. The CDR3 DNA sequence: TGTGCCAGCAGCGCCAGGGGGCGAAGAGCTGAAGCTTTCTTT.

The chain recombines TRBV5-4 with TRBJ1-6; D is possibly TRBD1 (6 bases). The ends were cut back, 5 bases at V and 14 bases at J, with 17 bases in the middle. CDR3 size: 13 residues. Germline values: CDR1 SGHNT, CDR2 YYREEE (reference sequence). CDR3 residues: CASSTRGGFALHF. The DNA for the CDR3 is TGTGCCAGCAGTACCCGGGGGGGCTTTGCCCTCCACTTT.

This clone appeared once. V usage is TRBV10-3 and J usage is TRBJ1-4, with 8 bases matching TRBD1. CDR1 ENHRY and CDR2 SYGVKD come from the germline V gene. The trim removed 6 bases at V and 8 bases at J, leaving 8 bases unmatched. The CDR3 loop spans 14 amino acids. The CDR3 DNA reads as TGTGCCATCAGGCCGGACCGACAGGGGGAAAAACTGTTTTTT. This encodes CAIRPDRQGEKLFF.

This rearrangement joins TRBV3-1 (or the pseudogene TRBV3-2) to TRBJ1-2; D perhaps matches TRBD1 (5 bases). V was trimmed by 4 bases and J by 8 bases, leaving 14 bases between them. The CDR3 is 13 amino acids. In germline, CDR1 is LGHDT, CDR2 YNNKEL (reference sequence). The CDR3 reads CASSRAGQGGYTF. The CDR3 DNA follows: TGTGCCAGCAGCCGAGCTGGCCAGGGCGGCTACACCTTC.

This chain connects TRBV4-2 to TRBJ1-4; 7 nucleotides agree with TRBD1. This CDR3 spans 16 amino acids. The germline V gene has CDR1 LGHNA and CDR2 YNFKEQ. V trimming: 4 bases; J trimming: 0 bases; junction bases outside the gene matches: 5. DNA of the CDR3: TGTGCCAGCAGCCTGGACAGGCTGGCAACTAATGAAAAACTGTTTTTT. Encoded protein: CASSLDRLATNEKLFF.

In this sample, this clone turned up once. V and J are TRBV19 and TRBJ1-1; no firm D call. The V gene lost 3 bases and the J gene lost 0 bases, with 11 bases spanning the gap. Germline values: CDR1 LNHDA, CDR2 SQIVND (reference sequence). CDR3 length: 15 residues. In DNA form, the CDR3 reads TGTGCCAGTAGTATTTCCGGGAATGTGAACACTGAAGCTTTCTTT. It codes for CASSISGNVNTEAFF.

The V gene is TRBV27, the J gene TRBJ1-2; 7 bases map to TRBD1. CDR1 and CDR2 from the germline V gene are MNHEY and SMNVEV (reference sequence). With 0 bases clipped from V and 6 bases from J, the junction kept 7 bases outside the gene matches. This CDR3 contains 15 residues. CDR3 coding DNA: TGTGCCAGCAGTTTATCCCGGACAGGCAGGGATGGCTACACCTTC. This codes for CASSLSRTGRDGYTF.

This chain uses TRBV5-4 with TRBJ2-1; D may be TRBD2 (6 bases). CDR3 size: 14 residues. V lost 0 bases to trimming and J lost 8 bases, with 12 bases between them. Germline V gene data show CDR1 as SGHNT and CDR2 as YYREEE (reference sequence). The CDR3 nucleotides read TGTGCCAGCAGCTTGGGGGCTAGCGACCATGAGCAGTTCTTC. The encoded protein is CASSLGASDHEQFF.

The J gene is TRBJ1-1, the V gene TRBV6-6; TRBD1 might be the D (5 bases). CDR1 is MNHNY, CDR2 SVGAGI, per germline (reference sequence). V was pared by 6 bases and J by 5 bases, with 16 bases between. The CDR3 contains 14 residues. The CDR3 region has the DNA TGTGCCAGCAGGTATCAGGGAGTAGGGACTGAAGCTTTCTTT. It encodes CASRYQGVGTEAFF.

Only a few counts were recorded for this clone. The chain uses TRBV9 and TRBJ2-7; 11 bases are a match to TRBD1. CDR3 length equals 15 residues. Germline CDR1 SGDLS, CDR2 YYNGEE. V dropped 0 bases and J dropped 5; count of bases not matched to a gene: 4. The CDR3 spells CASSVGGQGANEQYF. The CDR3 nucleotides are TGTGCCAGCAGCGTAGGAGGACAGGGGGCCAACGAGCAGTACTTC.

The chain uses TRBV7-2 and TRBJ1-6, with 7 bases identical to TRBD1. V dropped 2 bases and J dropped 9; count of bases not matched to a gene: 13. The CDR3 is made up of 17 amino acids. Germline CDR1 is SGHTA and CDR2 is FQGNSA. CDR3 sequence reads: CASSLRTQTGQGSPLHF. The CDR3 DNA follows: TGTGCCAGCAGCTTACGTACACAGACAGGGCAGGGTTCACCCCTCCACTTT.

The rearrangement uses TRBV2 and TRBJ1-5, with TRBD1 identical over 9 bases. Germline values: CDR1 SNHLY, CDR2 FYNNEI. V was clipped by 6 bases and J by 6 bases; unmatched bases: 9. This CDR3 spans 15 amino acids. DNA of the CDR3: TGTGCCAGCAGAAAACAGGGGGCTGCATTTCAGCCCCAGCATTTT. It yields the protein CASRKQGAAFQPQHF.

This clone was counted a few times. CDR3 nucleotides: TGTGCCAGCAGCTGGGGCAATGGCTACACCTTC. Protein product: CASSWGNGYTF. The V call is TRBV28, the J call TRBJ1-2; D may be TRBD1 (5 bases). The CDR3 runs to 11 residues. Trimming pared 6 bases from V and 6 bases from J, leaving 8 bases between. Per the germline V gene, CDR1 is MDHEN and CDR2 is SYDVKM.

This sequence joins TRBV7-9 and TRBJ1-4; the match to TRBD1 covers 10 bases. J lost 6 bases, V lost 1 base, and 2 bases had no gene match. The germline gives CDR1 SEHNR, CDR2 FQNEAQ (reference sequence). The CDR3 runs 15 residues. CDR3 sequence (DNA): TGTGCCAGCAGCTTAGTGACAGGGGGCGATGAAAAACTGTTTTTT. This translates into CASSLVTGGDEKLFF.

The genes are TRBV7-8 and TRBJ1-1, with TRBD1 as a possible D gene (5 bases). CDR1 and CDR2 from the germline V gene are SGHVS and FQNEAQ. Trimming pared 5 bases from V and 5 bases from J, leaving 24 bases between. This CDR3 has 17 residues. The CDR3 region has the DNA TGTGCCAGCAGCCGTATAGGGTCGGGGACCTCAAGAACTGAAGCTTTCTTT. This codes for CASSRIGSGTSRTEAFF.

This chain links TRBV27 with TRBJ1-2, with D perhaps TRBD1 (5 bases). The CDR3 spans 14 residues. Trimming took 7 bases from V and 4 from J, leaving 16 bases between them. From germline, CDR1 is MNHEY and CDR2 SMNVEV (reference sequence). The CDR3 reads CASKFSGDLYGYTF. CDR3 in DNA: TGTGCCAGCAAATTTTCTGGGGACCTCTATGGCTACACCTTC.

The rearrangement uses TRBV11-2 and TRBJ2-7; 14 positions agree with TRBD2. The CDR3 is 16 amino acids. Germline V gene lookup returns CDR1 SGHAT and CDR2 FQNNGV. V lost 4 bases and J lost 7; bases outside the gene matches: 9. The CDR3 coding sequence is TGTGCCAGCAGCTCCACACCGGGACTAGCGGGGGAAGAGCAGTACTTC. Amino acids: CASSSTPGLAGEEQYF.